The entry below describes one TCR beta chain. Its antigen is unknown. The repertoire was sequenced with immunoSEQ multiplex PCR; TCRdb's copy has only in-frame clones and lacks some. The sample consists of fewer than 130,000 clones, 93% of them appearing once. This sample was taken from a study of graft-versus-host responses after intestinal transplantation. The wider study: Recipients obtained multivisceral, liver-intestinal, or isolated intestinal transplants. Findings and limits, study-wide: When patients had graft-donor T cell macrochimerism, their allografts held high graft-versus-host to host-versus-graft clonal ratios. Early HvG declines after transplant were associated with peak circulating GvH clone levels. Detected in recipient marrow were GvH clones, some of which were first observed in ileum or blood.

V dropped 0 bases and J dropped 2 bases, with 11 bases sitting between them. Germline lookup yields CDR1 MGHRA and CDR2 YSYEKL. The CDR3 is 15 residues long. V is TRBV4-1 and J is TRBJ2-7; no clear D. The receptor was derived from a human donor who received an intestinal transplant. Sequencing was performed on unstimulated CD8+ T cells sorted from spleen or lymph node cells, taken before intestinal transplant. CDR3 region: CASSQDQAEPYEQYF. The DNA of the CDR3 is TGCGCCAGCAGCCAAGATCAGGCGGAACCCTACGAGCAGTACTTC.